This TCR beta chain was recovered during a study of cytomegalovirus exposure and HLA in healthy donors. With regard to this clone: Its cognate antigen is unknown.

PCR involved 60 Vbeta and 13 Jbeta primers. How the authors handled the data: A later analysis tallied 65 million to 85 million unique TCR beta chains, about 9.9 million of them shared. The assay was immunoSEQ multiplex PCR, and TCRdb's table has in-frame clones only and misses some. That table furnishes V, J and clone size, whereas the DNA furnished D and trimming. In the table there are around 150,000 clones, approximately 85% of which are singletons. Study observations and caveats: A reported reduction in N-insertions relative to the approximately 690-donor mean was seen in an Asian-associated ancestry cluster in a later analysis. Three of the chains that were CMV-associated were confirmed in vitro to be specific for CMV antigens.

This receptor was obtained from a woman aged 45-65 years in good health and CMV-seropositive. The sequencing sample was made of PBMCs.

The CDR3 loop is CASSRQTFTGELFF. Written as DNA, the CDR3 is TGTGCCAGCAGTCGACAGACATTCACCGGGGAGCTGTTTTTT. The J gene is TRBJ2-2, the V gene TRBV6-4; D perhaps matches TRBD1 (5 bases). This CDR3 is built from 14 residues. V lost 5 bases, J lost 4 bases, and 11 bases lay in between. Germline CDR1 is MRHNA and CDR2 is SNTAGT.